Listed here are 23 T cell receptor beta chains from one sample, sequenced in a study of T cell clonality in common variable immunodeficiency (dated by TCRdb to between 2014 and 2016). Results the study describes overall, beyond this receptor: Reportedly, TCRbeta sequences from CVID had fewer deletions and N-nucleotide insertions, and highly modified clones with 13 or more V deletions were absent from CVID.

Their antigens remain unidentified. The protocol used for the library was the immunoSEQ multiplex PCR assay. TCRdb re-hosts the immuneACCESS table, in-frame sequences only. Its copies lack some clones; in the studies checked, an unresolved V gene accounts for under half of them, and the cause for the rest is not known. The table for this sample lists 20,000 or so clones, none of them counted only once. The ten most abundant clones make up around 2.3% of the sample. Source material: peripheral blood mononuclear cells. The receptors were gathered from a human donor with common variable immunodeficiency.

This clone showed up many times. Coverage ceases 3 residues before the CDR3 finishes, and the germline J gene fills in the end. The chain has TRBV29-1 and TRBJ2-1; D may be TRBD1 or TRBD2 (6 bases each). The length of the CDR3 is 13 residues. The V end was cut by 6 bases, the J end by 7 bases, with 16 bases between. The germline V gene has CDR1 SQVTM and CDR2 ANQGSEA. The CDR3 protein is CSVRDINSNEQFF. The CDR3 bases that were read are TGCAGCGTGCGGGACATAAACTCTAATGAG.

This clone appeared many times. Read coverage stops 3 residues before the CDR3 terminus; the germline J gene supplies the remainder. The rearrangement joins TRBV2 to TRBJ2-3, with a tentative D call TRBD2 (6 bases). V was clipped by 4 bases and J by 2 bases, with 13 bases between them. The germline CDR1 and CDR2 sequences are SNHLY and FYNNEI. The CDR3 is made up of 15 amino acids. This chain's CDR3 is CASSGGEFATDTQYF. The sequenced CDR3 bases are TGTGCCAGCAGTGGGGGGGAGTTTGCCACAGATACG. Looking up the rest from reference TRBV2 and TRBJ2-3 gives the full variable domain: EPEVTQTPSHQVTQMGQEVILRCVPISNHLYFYWYRQILGQKVEFLVSFYNNEISEKSEIFDDQFSVERPDGSNFTLKIRSTKLEDSAMYFCASSGGEFATDTQYFGPGTRLTVL.

This clone was picked up many times. Coverage ceases 3 residues before the CDR3 finishes, and the germline J gene fills in the end. J is TRBJ2-1 and V is TRBV19; 9 bases are shared with TRBD1. Unmatched junction bases numbered 11, after V lost 5 bases and J lost 6 bases. Germline V gene lookup returns CDR1 LNHDA and CDR2 SQIVND (reference sequence). The CDR3 has 16 amino acids. Here the CDR3 reads CASSPKSGTGTNEQFF. The sequenced part of the CDR3 DNA is TGTGCCAGTAGTCCAAAGAGCGGGACAGGGACCAATGAG. Full variable domain (outside the CDR3, taken from reference TRBV19 and TRBJ2-1): DGGITQSPKYLFRKEGQNVTLSCEQNLNHDAMYWYRQDPGQGLRLIYYSQIVNDFQKGDIAEGYSVSREKKESFPLTVTSAQKNPTAFYLCASSPKSGTGTNEQFFGPGTRLTVL.

This clone was recorded at least ten times. With the read ending 3 residues before the CDR3 end, the germline J gene is used to fill in that end. The V gene is TRBV5-1, the J gene TRBJ2-3; 10 bases are shared with TRBD2. V lost 0 bases and J lost 1; bases outside the gene matches: 2. This CDR3 has 16 amino acids. The germline V gene encodes CDR1 SGHRS and CDR2 YFSETQ. The CDR3 is CASSLDLAGGTDTQYF. The CDR3 bases that were read are TGCGCCAGCAGCTTGGATCTAGCGGGAGGCACAGATACG.

This clone was seen ten or more times. Sequencing ends 3 residues short of the CDR3 end; the germline J gene provides the rest. The rearrangement uses TRBV6-2 or TRBV6-3 and TRBJ2-7; TRBD1 aligns across 10 bases. The CDR3 covers 15 residues. Per germline, CDR1 MNHEY and CDR2 SVGEGT. The trim removed 2 bases at V and 5 bases at J, leaving 6 bases unmatched. CDR3 region: CASSYGRDRGHEQYF. The covered CDR3 bases are TGTGCCAGCAGTTACGGCAGGGACAGGGGTCACGAG.

This clone came up many times. The read stops 3 residues short of the end of the CDR3; the missing end is completed from the germline J gene. The rearrangement joins TRBV6-1 to TRBJ2-5, with D hard to call. CDR3 length equals 13 residues. Germline V gives CDR1 MNHNS, CDR2 SASEGT. Trimming removed 3 bases from V and 2 bases from J, with 7 bases in between. The part of the CDR3 DNA that was read is TGTGCCAGCAGTGAGTTTAGACAAGAGACC. It specifies CASSEFRQET. The CDR3 in its entirety is CASSEFRQETQYF.

By its share, this clone is medium-sized (0.01 to 0.1%). The read comes to an end 3 residues before the CDR3 does, leaving the germline J gene to fill in the end. The chain is built from TRBV23-1 and TRBJ2-7; 15 nucleotides line up with TRBD2. TRBV23-1 is sorted into the ORF group, with uncertain function. The CDR3 loop spans 18 amino acids. V lost 4 bases and J lost 4; bases outside the gene matches: 11. The part of the CDR3 DNA that was read is TGCGCCAGCAGTCCCGGACTAGCGGGAGGGCCAACTGAGTACGAG. It translates to CASSPGLAGGPTEYE. In full, the CDR3 reads CASSPGLAGGPTEYEQYF.

The sequenced CDR3 bases are TGTGCCAGCAGGCGAGAGATGTCCACAGATACG. Translating it yields CASRREMSTDT. The full-length CDR3 reads as CASRREMSTDTQYF. V and J are TRBV6-4 and TRBJ2-3; no reliable D call. Read data end 3 residues before the CDR3 end; the end is taken from the germline J gene. Germline V CDR1 and CDR2: MRHNA, SNTAGT. The V and J ends lost 6 bases and 2 bases respectively, with 12 bases between them. This CDR3 spans 14 amino acids.

This clone was observed at least ten times. The CDR3 goes on 3 residues after the read ends, and that part is filled in from the germline J gene. This chain connects TRBV19 to TRBJ2-1; D remains unclear. Germline V CDR1 and CDR2: LNHDA, SQIVND (reference sequence). Trimming left V 8 bases short and J 3 bases short, with 11 bases between. The CDR3 extends over 13 amino acids. CDR3 residues: CASLSGYYNEQFF. The CDR3 DNA, read in part, is TGTGCCAGTCTATCCGGGTACTACAATGAG.

This clone appeared a few times. The read is 3 residues too short to cover the CDR3 end, so that end is filled in from the germline J gene. The J gene is TRBJ2-7, the V gene TRBV10-1, with D perhaps matching TRBD1 (5 bases). This CDR3 is 14 amino acids long. The V gene lost 10 bases and the J gene lost 2 bases, with 18 bases spanning the gap. CDR1 and CDR2 (germline): WNHNN, SYGVQD (reference sequence). CDR3 bases read: TGCGCCACCAGCAGGCCCCAGGGCCCCTACGAG. It translates to CATSRPQGPYE. The entire CDR3 protein reads CATSRPQGPYEQYF.

This clone was counted many times. The CDR3 goes on 3 residues after the read ends, and that part is filled in from the germline J gene. The V gene is TRBV20-1, the J gene TRBJ2-1; 10 bases are a match to TRBD1. This CDR3 spans 15 amino acids. CDR1 is DFQATT, CDR2 SNEGSKA, per germline (reference sequence). After removal of 6 bases from V and 6 bases from J, the junction contained 11 bases not matched to a gene. The CDR3 bases that were read are TGCAGTGCAGTGAATCCCGGGACAGGGGCCAATGAG. Protein sequence: CSAVNPGTGANE. The complete CDR3 protein is CSAVNPGTGANEQFF.

Many counts were recorded for this clone. The CDR3 end falls 3 residues outside the read, so it is completed with the germline J gene. V gene TRBV5-1 combines with J gene TRBJ2-1, with TRBD2 matching over 7 bases. Germline V gene data show CDR1 as SGHRS and CDR2 as YFSETQ. The CDR3 has 11 residues. V shed 6 bases, J shed 9 bases, and the junction held 3 bases outside the gene matches. The covered CDR3 bases are TGCGCCAGCACCGGGGAGGGTGAG. Encoded protein: CASTGEGE. The full CDR3 is CASTGEGEQFF.

In its sample, this clone was seen many times. The read terminates 3 residues before the CDR3 end, so the remaining end is supplied by the germline J gene. This chain joins TRBV20-1 and TRBJ2-3; TRBD1 agrees at 9 bases. CDR1 is DFQATT and CDR2 is SNEGSKA in the germline V gene (reference sequence). This CDR3 is built from 16 residues. V gave up 2 bases and J gave up 0 bases; unmatched junction bases: 6. The covered CDR3 bases are TGCAGTGCTAGAAGGGGACAGGGACGGAGCACAGATACG. As protein: CSARRGQGRSTDT. In full, the CDR3 is CSARRGQGRSTDTQYF.

This clone was counted at least ten times. The read ends 3 residues early relative to the CDR3; the germline J gene fills the gap. V usage is TRBV18 and J usage is TRBJ1-1; 8 bases are a match to TRBD1. Germline lookup yields CDR1 KGHSH and CDR2 LQKENI. Germline trimming cut 5 bases from V and 2 bases from J; bases unmatched to any gene: 4. The CDR3 contains 14 residues. The CDR3 is CASSGQGANTEAFF. The sequenced part of the CDR3 DNA is TGTGCCAGCTCAGGTCAGGGGGCCAACACTGAA.

This clone was detected many times. The CDR3 end is not reached by the read, which stops 3 residues before it; the germline J gene fills it in. The chain recombines TRBV11-2 with TRBJ2-7, with a possible D match to TRBD2 (7 bases). The V gene's germline CDR1 is SGHAT and CDR2 FQNNGV. The CDR3 loop spans 15 amino acids. Trimming stripped 0 bases from V and 2 bases from J, with 11 bases between. CDR3 sequence: CASSLERGGTYEQYF. CDR3 bases read: TGTGCCAGCAGCTTAGAAAGGGGGGGGACCTACGAG.

In this sample, this clone is medium-sized (0.01 to 0.1%). The sequenced CDR3 bases are TGTGCTAGTGGTTTGGTACTGAGAAACACTGAA. Translation gives CASGLVLRNTE. The whole CDR3 sequence reads CASGLVLRNTEAFF. The chain joins TRBV12-5 to TRBJ1-1, with D unclear. The read ends 3 residues early relative to the CDR3; the germline J gene fills the gap. This CDR3 has 14 amino acids. V shed 0 bases and J shed 2 bases, with 7 bases lying between them. Germline CDR1 LGHNT, CDR2 FRNRAP.

This clone was counted ten times or more. Read coverage stops 3 residues before the CDR3 terminus; the germline J gene supplies the remainder. The chain combines TRBV7-9 with TRBJ2-3; D possibly corresponds to TRBD1 (6 bases). The CDR3 runs to 15 residues. The V and J ends lost 4 bases and 6 bases respectively, with 17 bases between them. CDR1 and CDR2 (germline): SEHNR, FQNEAQ (reference sequence). The CDR3 is CASSSTGTPHDTQYF. The CDR3 DNA, read in part, is TGTGCCAGCAGCTCGACAGGTACCCCACACGATACG.

In this sample, this clone turned up many times. From the germline J gene comes the end of the CDR3, since the read stops 3 residues before it. The chain recombines TRBV6-1 with TRBJ1-2, with TRBD1 matching 8 bases. CDR1 is MNHNS and CDR2 is SASEGT in the germline V gene. This CDR3 is 14 amino acids long. The ends lost 3 bases at V and 4 bases at J; junction bases unmatched: 4. The CDR3 here is CASSEAGGLYGYTF. CDR3 DNA, as far as it was read: TGTGCCAGCAGTGAGGCAGGGGGCCTCTATGGC.

This clone was seen a handful of times. The read ends 3 residues early relative to the CDR3; the germline J gene fills the gap. This chain connects TRBV4-2 to TRBJ2-5, with 11 positions matching TRBD2. There are 16 residues in the CDR3. The ends lost 3 bases at V and 5 bases at J; junction bases unmatched: 8. Germline CDR1 is LGHNA and CDR2 is YNFKEQ. The CDR3 DNA, read in part, is TGTGCCAGCAGCCATTGGACTAGCGGGCCAAGGGAGACC. This sequence encodes CASSHWTSGPRET. The full CDR3 reads CASSHWTSGPRETQYF.

This clone was detected ten times or more. The CDR3 bases that were read are TGTGCCAGCAGCTTAGATCGCTACACAGATACG. It translates to CASSLDRYTDT. The whole CDR3 reads CASSLDRYTDTQYF. The rearrangement uses TRBV11-2 and TRBJ2-3, with D hard to call. The read ends 3 residues early relative to the CDR3; the germline J gene fills the gap. CDR1 is SGHAT, CDR2 FQNNGV, per germline. V was shortened by 0 bases and J by 2 bases, with 6 bases between the two germline ends. This CDR3 region has 14 residues.

This clone was observed at least ten times. The read finishes 3 residues shy of the CDR3 end, and the germline J gene is used to complete it. This chain joins TRBV19 and TRBJ2-7; D might be TRBD2 (6 bases). Trimming pared 4 bases from V and 2 bases from J, leaving 15 bases between. CDR3 size: 15 residues. Germline CDR1 is LNHDA and CDR2 is SQIVND (reference sequence). CDR3 DNA (partial): TGTGCCAGTAGTACGTACCGGGGGAGAGCCTACGAG. Its protein is CASSTYRGRAYE. The complete CDR3 reads CASSTYRGRAYEQYF.

This clone was seen a few times. The CDR3 goes on 3 residues after the read ends, and that part is filled in from the germline J gene. The chain combines TRBV19 with TRBJ1-4; D is perhaps TRBD1 (6 bases). This CDR3 contains 13 residues. V was shortened by 5 bases and J by 6 bases, with 10 bases between the two germline ends. Germline V gene lookup returns CDR1 LNHDA and CDR2 SQIVND (reference sequence). The CDR3 DNA, read in part, is TGTGCCAGTAGTGTTGGGACATATGAAAAA. Translated: CASSVGTYEK. The full CDR3 protein is CASSVGTYEKLFF.

This clone was seen at least ten times. With the read ending 3 residues before the CDR3 end, the germline J gene is used to fill in that end. This chain joins TRBV20-1 and TRBJ2-3, with 8 bases that match TRBD2. CDR3 length equals 14 residues. V dropped 4 bases and J dropped 4; count of bases not matched to a gene: 7. Germline V lookup: CDR1 DFQATT, CDR2 SNEGSKA (reference sequence). The DNA read from the CDR3 is TGCAGTGCTATCGGGGGGGCAGGGTCAGATACG. Translated, it gives CSAIGGAGSDT. The whole CDR3 protein reads CSAIGGAGSDTQYF.